This TCR beta chain was sequenced during a study of shared clonotypes between healthy human individuals. Study-wide findings and caveats: Naive CD4 clonotypes were shared across several donors at 4.5% to 6.5%. Estimated clonotype richness was generally higher in naive than memory subsets.

Data came from immunoSEQ multiplex PCR; TCRdb stores just in-frame clones and leaves some out. The sample shows roughly 590,000 clones, roughly 96% of them seen only once. A word on this clone: Its antigen is currently unknown.

CDR3 length: 15 residues. The germline gives CDR1 SGHRS, CDR2 YFSETQ. Deletions cut 1 base from V and 5 bases from J, with 13 bases between. Terminally differentiated effector memory CD45RA+ cells were left out of the naive CD8 fraction, which was CD45RO-negative and positively selected for CCR7. This chain joins TRBV5-1 and TRBJ2-1, with D tentatively TRBD2 (5 bases). The sequenced sample consisted of naive CD8+ T cells sorted from blood. The clonotype originates from a woman aged 30 to 39 in good health. CDR3 DNA: TGCGCCAGCAGCTTGCTAGGACCCGGGGACAATGAGCAGTTCTTC. It yields the protein CASSLLGPGDNEQFF.